This T cell receptor beta chain is from a study of control samples from healthy donors and cancer patients. Assay: immunoSEQ multiplex PCR; the TCRdb copy retains only in-frame clones and omits some. Of about 120,000 clones in the sample, about 88% were seen once. This clone was seen more than once but under ten times. The same CDR3 also results from other DNA sequences found in this sample. Trimming removed 2 bases at V and 0 bases at J, with 8 bases between. This CDR3 region has 14 residues. The germline V gene encodes CDR1 MNHEY and CDR2 SMNVEV (reference sequence). This sequence joins TRBV27 and TRBJ2-7, with D perhaps TRBD2 (6 bases). This clonotype originated in a man younger than 35 in good health. Material for sequencing was blood. The CDR3 region is CASSLKGGSYEQYF. CDR3 coding DNA: TGTGCCAGCAGTTTAAAGGGAGGCTCCTACGAGCAGTACTTC.